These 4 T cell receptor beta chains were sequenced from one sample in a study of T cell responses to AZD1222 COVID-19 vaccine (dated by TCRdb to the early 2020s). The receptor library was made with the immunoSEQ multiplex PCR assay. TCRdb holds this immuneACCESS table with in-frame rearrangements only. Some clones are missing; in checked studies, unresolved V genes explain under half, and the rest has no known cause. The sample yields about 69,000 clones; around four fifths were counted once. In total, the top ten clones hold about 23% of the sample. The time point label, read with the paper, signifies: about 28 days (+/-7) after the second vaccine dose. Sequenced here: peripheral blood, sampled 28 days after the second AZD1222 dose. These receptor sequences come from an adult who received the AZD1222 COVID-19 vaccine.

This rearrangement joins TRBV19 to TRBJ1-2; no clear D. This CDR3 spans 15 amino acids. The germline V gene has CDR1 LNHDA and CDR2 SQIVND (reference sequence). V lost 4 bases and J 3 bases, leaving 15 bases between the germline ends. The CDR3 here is CASSNPREGHYGYTF. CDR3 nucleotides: TGTGCCAGTAGTAACCCTCGGGAGGGCCACTATGGCTACACCTTC.

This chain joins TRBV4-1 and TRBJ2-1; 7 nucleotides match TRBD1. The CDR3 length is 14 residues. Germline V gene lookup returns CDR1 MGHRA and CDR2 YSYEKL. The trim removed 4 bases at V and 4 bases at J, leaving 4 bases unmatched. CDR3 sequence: CASSLGTVYNEQFF. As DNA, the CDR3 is TGCGCCAGCAGCCTAGGGACAGTTTACAATGAGCAGTTCTTC.

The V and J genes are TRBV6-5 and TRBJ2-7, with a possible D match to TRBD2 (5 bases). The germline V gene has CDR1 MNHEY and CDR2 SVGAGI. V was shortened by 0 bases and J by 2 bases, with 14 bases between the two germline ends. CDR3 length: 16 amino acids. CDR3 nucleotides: TGTGCCAGCAGTTACTCGATTGGCGGAGGCACCTACGAGCAGTACTTC. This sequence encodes CASSYSIGGGTYEQYF.

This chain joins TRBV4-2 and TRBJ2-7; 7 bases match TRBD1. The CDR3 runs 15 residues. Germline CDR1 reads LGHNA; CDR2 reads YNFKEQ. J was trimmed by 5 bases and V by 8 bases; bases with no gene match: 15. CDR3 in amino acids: CASRSGQEGSHEQYF. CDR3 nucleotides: TGTGCCAGCCGATCAGGACAGGAAGGGAGCCACGAGCAGTACTTC.